The T cell receptor beta chain under discussion was sequenced for a study of CD8 T cells in ankylosing spondylitis. Study outcomes and limitations: Disease-linked clones were reportedly significantly enriched in matched ankylosing spondylitis synovial fluid. A subset of motif variants has previously been described in the synovial fluid and blood of reactive arthritis. Disease-linked clones were found to be CD8+ and relatively rare in peripheral blood.

Using its own MiXCR run on the 5' RACE reads, TCRdb lists one record per CDR3 protein. The repertoire consists of almost 250,000 distinct CDR3 sequences, with 30% to 40% occurring once and the leading ten covering 3.5% to 4.5%. Regarding this clonotype: Antigen: not known.

The source is a male donor with ankylosing spondylitis or in good health (not recorded which). Source material: blood, either unsorted or a sorted T cell fraction (not recorded which).

CDR3 in amino acids: CASSLSPAQRETQYF. CDR3 DNA sequence: TGTGCCAGCAGCTTGTCGCCCGCCCAGCGAGAGACCCAGTACTTC. This rearrangement joins TRBV11-2 to TRBJ2-5; D gene uncertain. Germline V gives CDR1 SGHAT, CDR2 FQNNGV. The CDR3 runs to 15 residues. Trimming pared 3 bases from V and 4 bases from J, leaving 15 bases between.